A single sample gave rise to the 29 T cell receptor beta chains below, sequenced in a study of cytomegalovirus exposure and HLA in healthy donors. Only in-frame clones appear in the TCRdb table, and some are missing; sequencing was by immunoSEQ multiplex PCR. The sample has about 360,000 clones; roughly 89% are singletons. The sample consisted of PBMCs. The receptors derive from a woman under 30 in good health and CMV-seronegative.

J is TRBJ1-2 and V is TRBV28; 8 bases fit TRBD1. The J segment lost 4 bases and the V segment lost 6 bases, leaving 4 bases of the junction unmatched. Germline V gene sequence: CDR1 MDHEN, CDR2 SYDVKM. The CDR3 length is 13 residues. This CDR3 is CASRGQDFYGYTF. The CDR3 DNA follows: TGTGCCAGCAGGGGACAGGACTTCTATGGCTACACCTTC.

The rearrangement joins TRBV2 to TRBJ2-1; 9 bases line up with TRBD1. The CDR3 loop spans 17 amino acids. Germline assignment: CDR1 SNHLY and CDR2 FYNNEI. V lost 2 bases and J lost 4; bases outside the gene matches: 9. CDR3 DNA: TGTGCCAGCAGTGAACCCGGGACAGGGACACCTTACAATGAGCAGTTCTTC. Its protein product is CASSEPGTGTPYNEQFF.

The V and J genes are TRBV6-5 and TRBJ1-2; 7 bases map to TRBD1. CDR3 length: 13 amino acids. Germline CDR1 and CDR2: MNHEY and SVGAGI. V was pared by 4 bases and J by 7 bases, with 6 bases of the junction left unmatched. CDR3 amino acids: CASSSDRLGGYTF. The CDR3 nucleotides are TGTGCCAGCAGTTCGGACAGGTTGGGTGGCTACACCTTC.

CDR3 bases: TGTGCCAGCAGTTACTCGGGGCCAAATGAGCAGTTCTTC. This encodes CASSYSGPNEQFF. The V and J genes are TRBV6-5 and TRBJ2-1; D is perhaps TRBD1 (5 bases). CDR3 length equals 13 residues. Trimming stripped 0 bases from V and 7 bases from J, with 7 bases between. Germline V gene lookup returns CDR1 MNHEY and CDR2 SVGAGI.

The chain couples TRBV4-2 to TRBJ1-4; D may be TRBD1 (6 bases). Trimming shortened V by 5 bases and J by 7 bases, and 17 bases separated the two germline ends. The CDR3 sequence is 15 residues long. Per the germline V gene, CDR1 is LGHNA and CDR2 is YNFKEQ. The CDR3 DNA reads TGTGCCAGCAGCGGGGGGCGGGGGCGAAGTGAAAAACTGTTTTTT. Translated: CASSGGRGRSEKLFF.

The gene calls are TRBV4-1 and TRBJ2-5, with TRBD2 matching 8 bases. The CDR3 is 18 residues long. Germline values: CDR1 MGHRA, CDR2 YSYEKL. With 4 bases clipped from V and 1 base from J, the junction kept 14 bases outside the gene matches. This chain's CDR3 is CASSPMVERELLQETQYF. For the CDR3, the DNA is TGCGCCAGCAGCCCCATGGTGGAGCGGGAGCTCCTCCAAGAGACCCAGTACTTC.

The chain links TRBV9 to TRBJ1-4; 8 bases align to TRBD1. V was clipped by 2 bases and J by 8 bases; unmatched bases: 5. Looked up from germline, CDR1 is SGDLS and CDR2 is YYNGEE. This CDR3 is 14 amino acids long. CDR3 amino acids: CASSVAGGSEKLFF. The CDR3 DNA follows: TGTGCCAGCAGCGTGGCAGGGGGCAGCGAAAAACTGTTTTTT.

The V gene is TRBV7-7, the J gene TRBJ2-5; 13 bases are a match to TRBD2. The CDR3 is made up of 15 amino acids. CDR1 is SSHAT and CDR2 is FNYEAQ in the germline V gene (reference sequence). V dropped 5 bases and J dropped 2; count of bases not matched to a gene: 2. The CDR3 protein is CASSRTSGRQETQYF. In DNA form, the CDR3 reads TGTGCCAGCAGCCGGACTAGCGGGAGACAAGAGACCCAGTACTTC.

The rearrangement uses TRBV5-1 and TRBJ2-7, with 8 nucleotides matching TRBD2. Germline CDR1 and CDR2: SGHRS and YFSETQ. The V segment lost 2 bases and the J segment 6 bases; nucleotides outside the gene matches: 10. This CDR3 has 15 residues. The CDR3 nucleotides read TGCGCCAGCAGCTTTTCCGGACTAGCTACCCCCGAGCAGTACTTC. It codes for CASSFSGLATPEQYF.

The CDR3 DNA reads TGTGCCAGCAAAGGTCTGACAGGCAACACTGAAGCTTTCTTT. Translated, it gives CASKGLTGNTEAFF. This chain connects TRBV6-5 to TRBJ1-1; a weak D match, TRBD1 (6 bases). Germline CDR1 MNHEY, CDR2 SVGAGI. The CDR3 is made up of 14 amino acids. The V and J ends lost 7 bases and 2 bases respectively, with 14 bases between them.

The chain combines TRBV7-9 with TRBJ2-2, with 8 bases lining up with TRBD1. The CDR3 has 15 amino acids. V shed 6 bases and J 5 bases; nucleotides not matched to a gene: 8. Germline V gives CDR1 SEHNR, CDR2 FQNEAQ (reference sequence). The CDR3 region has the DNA TGTGCCAGCAGACACGACAGGGGTAGGACCGGGGAGCTGTTTTTT. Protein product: CASRHDRGRTGELFF.

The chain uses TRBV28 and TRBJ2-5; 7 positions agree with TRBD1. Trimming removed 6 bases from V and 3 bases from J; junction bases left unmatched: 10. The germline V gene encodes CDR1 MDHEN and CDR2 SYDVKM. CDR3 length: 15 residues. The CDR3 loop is CASRRATGLKETQYF. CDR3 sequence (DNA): TGTGCCAGCAGGCGTGCGACAGGGCTGAAAGAGACCCAGTACTTC.

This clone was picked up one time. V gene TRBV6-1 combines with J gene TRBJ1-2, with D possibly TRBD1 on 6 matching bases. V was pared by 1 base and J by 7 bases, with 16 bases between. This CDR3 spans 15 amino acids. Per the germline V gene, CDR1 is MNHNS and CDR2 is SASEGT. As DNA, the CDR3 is TGTGCCAGCAGTGAAGGGACAGCTAGGTCCGGTGGCTACACCTTC. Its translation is CASSEGTARSGGYTF.

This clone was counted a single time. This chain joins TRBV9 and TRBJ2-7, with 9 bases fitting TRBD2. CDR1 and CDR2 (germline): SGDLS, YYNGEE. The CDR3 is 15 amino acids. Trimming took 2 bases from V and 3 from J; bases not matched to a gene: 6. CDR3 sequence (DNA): TGTGCCAGCAGCGTCGGCCCGACTAGCGGCTACGAGCAGTACTTC. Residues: CASSVGPTSGYEQYF.

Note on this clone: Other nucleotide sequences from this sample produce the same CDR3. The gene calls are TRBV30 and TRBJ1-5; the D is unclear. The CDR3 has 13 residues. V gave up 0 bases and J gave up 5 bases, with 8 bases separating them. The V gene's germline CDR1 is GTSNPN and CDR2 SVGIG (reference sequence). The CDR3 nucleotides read TGTGCCTGGAGTGTGAGAGGCGATCAGCCCCAGCATTTT. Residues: CAWSVRGDQPQHF. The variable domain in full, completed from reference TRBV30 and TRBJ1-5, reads SQTIHQWPATLVQPVGSPLSLECTVEGTSNPNLYWYRQAAGRGLQLLFYSVGIGQISSEVPQNLSASRPQDRQFILSSKKLLLSDSGFYLCAWSVRGDQPQHFGDGTRLSIL.

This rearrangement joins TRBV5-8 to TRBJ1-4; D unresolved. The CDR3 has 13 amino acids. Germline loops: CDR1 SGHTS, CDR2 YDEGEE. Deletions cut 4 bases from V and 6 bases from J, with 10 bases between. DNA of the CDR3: TGTGCCAGCAGCCCCAGGCTTGATGAAAAACTGTTTTTT. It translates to CASSPRLDEKLFF.

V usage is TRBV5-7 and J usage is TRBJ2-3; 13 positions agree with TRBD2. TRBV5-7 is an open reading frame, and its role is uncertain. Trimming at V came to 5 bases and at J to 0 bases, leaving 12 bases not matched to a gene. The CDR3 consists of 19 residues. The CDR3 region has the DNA TGTGCCAGCAGGGGGGTGGGGACTAGCGGGGAAACTAGCACAGATACGCAGTATTTT. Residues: CASRGVGTSGETSTDTQYF.

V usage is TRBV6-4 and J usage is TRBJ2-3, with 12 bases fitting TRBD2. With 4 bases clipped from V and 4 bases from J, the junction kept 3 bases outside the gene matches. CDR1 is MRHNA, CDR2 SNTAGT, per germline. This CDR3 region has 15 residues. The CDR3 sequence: CASSGTSGGSDTQYF. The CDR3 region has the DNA TGTGCCAGCAGTGGCACTAGCGGGGGGTCAGATACGCAGTATTTT.

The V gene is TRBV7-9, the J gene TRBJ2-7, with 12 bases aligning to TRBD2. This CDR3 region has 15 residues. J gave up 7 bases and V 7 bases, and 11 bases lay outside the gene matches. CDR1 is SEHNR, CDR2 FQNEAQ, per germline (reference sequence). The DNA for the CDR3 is TGTGCCAGCACTGTCACTAGCGGGGGGACGGGAGAGCAGTACTTC. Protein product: CASTVTSGGTGEQYF. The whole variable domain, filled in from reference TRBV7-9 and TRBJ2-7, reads DTGVSQNPRHKITKRGQNVTFRCDPISEHNRLYWYRQTLGQGPEFLTYFQNEAQLEKSRLLSDRFSAERPKGSFSTLEIQRTEQGDSAMYLCASTVTSGGTGEQYFGPGTRLTVT.

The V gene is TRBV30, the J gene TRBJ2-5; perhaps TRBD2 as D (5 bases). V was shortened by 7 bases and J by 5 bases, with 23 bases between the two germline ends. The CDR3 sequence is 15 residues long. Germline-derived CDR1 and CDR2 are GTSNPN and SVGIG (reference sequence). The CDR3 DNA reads TGTGCCTTGGCCCTTAATTTCGGGAAGGCGGAGACCCAGTACTTC. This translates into CALALNFGKAETQYF.

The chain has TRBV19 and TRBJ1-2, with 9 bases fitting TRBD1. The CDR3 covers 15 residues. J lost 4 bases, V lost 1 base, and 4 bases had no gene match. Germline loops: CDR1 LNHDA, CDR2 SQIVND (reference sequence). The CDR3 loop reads CASSIGTGGGYGYTF. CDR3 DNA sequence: TGTGCCAGTAGTATAGGAACAGGGGGCGGCTATGGCTACACCTTC. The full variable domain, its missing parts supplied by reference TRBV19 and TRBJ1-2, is DGGITQSPKYLFRKEGQNVTLSCEQNLNHDAMYWYRQDPGQGLRLIYYSQIVNDFQKGDIAEGYSVSREKKESFPLTVTSAQKNPTAFYLCASSIGTGGGYGYTFGSGTRLTVV.

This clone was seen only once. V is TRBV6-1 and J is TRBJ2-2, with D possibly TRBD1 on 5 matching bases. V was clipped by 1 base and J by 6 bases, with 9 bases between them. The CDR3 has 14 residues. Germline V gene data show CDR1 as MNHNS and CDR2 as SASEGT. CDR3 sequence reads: CASSEGQGPGELFF. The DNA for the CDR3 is TGTGCCAGCAGTGAAGGGCAGGGTCCCGGGGAGCTGTTTTTT.

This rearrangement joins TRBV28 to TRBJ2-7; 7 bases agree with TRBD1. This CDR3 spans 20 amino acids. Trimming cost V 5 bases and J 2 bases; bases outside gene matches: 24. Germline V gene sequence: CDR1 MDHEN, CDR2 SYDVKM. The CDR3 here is CASSTPSPDGDRASTYEQYF. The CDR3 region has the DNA TGTGCCAGCAGTACCCCCTCTCCGGATGGAGACAGGGCGTCGACCTACGAGCAGTACTTC.

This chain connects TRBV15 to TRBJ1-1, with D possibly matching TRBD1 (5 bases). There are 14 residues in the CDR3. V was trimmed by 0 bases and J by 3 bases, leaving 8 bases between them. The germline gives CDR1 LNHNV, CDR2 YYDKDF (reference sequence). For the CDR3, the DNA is TGTGCCACCAGCAGAGATGGGACTTACACTGAAGCTTTCTTT. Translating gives CATSRDGTYTEAFF.

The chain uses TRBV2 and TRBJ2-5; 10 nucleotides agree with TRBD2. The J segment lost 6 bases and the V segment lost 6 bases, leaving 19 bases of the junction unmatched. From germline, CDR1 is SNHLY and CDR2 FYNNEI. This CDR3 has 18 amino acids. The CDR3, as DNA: TGTGCCAGCAGCGCAGCTCCGGGGCCTAGCGGGGGCTTAAAGACCCAGTACTTC. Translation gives CASSAAPGPSGGLKTQYF. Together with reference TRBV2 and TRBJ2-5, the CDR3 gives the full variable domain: EPEVTQTPSHQVTQMGQEVILRCVPISNHLYFYWYRQILGQKVEFLVSFYNNEISEKSEIFDDQFSVERPDGSNFTLKIRSTKLEDSAMYFCASSAAPGPSGGLKTQYFGPGTRLLVL.

CDR3 sequence: CASSLAGDSPLHF. In DNA, the CDR3 is TGTGCCAGCAGCCTAGCCGGGGATTCACCCCTCCACTTT. The rearrangement joins TRBV27 to TRBJ1-6; D is unclear. This CDR3 contains 13 residues. Trimming stripped 6 bases from V and 8 bases from J, with 11 bases between. Germline values: CDR1 MNHEY, CDR2 SMNVEV (reference sequence).

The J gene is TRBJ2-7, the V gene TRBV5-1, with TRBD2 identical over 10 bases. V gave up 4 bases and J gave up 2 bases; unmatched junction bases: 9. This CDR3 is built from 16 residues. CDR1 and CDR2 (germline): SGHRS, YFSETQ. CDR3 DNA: TGCGCCAGCAGCCTCACTTCACTAGCGGGGACCTACGAGCAGTACTTC. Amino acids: CASSLTSLAGTYEQYF.

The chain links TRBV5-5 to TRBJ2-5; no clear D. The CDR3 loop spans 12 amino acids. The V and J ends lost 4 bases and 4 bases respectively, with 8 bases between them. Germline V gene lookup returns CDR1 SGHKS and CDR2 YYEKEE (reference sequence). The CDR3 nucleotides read TGTGCCAGCAGCGAATCCGGAGAGACCCAGTACTTC. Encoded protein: CASSESGETQYF.

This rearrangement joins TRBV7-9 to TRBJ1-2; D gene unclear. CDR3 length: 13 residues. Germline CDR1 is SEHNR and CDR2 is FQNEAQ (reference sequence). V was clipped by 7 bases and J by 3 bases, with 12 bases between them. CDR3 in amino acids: CASTPGGYYGYTF. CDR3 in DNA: TGTGCCAGCACCCCCGGCGGATACTATGGCTACACCTTC. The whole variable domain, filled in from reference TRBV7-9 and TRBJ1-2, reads DTGVSQNPRHKITKRGQNVTFRCDPISEHNRLYWYRQTLGQGPEFLTYFQNEAQLEKSRLLSDRFSAERPKGSFSTLEIQRTEQGDSAMYLCASTPGGYYGYTFGSGTRLTVV.